These T cell receptor beta chains were read from a single sample in a study of graft-versus-host responses after intestinal transplantation. Their antigens are not known. Clones were sequenced by immunoSEQ multiplex PCR, and TCRdb holds only the in-frame ones, with some missing. The sample gives about 96,000 clones, more than 90% of which show up once; less than 0.4% is in the top ten. Here the sequenced sample was unstimulated CD4+ T cells sorted from spleen or lymph node cells, taken before intestinal transplant. These receptors were obtained from a human donor who received an intestinal transplant. Each CDR3 is given with its conserved first and last residue. The D gene is left open where the match is weak. The listing skips clone size in some rows; elsewhere it reads once, few, many or a size class.

j_call clone_size v_call cdr3_length d_call cdr3_aa cdr3_nt
TRBJ2-7 - TRBV27 14 TRBD2 CASSSLAATYEQYF TGTGCCAGCAGTTCCCTAGCGGCAACCTACGAGCAGTACTTC
TRBJ2-4 - TRBV12-5 11 - CASGGGDIQYF TGTGCTAGTGGAGGAGGGGACATTCAGTACTTC
TRBJ1-2 - TRBV14 14 - CASSQERRTSGYTF TGTGCCAGCAGCCAAGAAAGAAGGACAAGCGGCTACACCTTC
TRBJ1-2 - TRBV2 14 TRBD1 CARHTGGALGGYTF TGTGCCAGACACACAGGGGGCGCATTAGGTGGCTACACCTTC
TRBJ2-5 - TRBV14 13 - CASSGSGIETQYF TGTGCCAGCAGCGGGTCTGGAATTGAGACCCAGTACTTC
TRBJ1-1 - TRBV25-1 15 - CASSETTALNTEAFF TGTGCCAGCAGTGAAACCACGGCCCTGAACACTGAAGCTTTCTTT
TRBJ2-7 - TRBV7-2 16 - CASSALADSRFYEQYF TGTGCCAGCAGCGCCCTCGCCGACAGCCGATTCTACGAGCAGTACTTC
TRBJ1-4 - TRBV6-5 15 TRBD1 CASSFLGGAEEKLFF TGTGCCAGCAGTTTCTTAGGGGGCGCGGAGGAAAAACTGTTTTTT
TRBJ1-2 - TRBV7-3 16 - CASSQNGEIQFHGYTF TGTGCCAGCAGCCAGAACGGGGAAATACAGTTCCATGGCTACACCTTC
TRBJ2-1 - TRBV14 14 - CASSQNPLYNEQFF TGTGCCAGCAGCCAAAACCCCTTGTACAATGAGCAGTTCTTC
TRBJ2-6 - TRBV9 15 - CASSGFFSGANVLTF TGTGCCAGCAGCGGGTTCTTCTCTGGGGCCAACGTCCTGACTTTC
TRBJ1-1 - TRBV10-1 13 - CASRNQGGTEAFF TGCGCCAGCAGGAATCAAGGGGGCACTGAAGCTTTCTTT
TRBJ2-6 - TRBV2 17 - CASSVPERASGANVLTF TGTGCCAGCAGTGTTCCCGAAAGGGCCTCTGGGGCCAACGTCCTGACTTTC
TRBJ2-2 - TRBV20-1 11 - CSAPHGGELFF TGCAGTGCTCCACATGGCGGGGAGCTGTTTTTT
TRBJ2-7 - TRBV4-1 16 TRBD2 CASSPRTSGGPYEQYF TGCGCCAGCAGCCCGCGGACTAGCGGGGGGCCCTACGAGCAGTACTTC
TRBJ2-7 once TRBV2 15 - CASSDREHILYEQYF TGTGCCAGCAGTGATCGGGAACACATCCTCTACGAGCAGTACTTC
TRBJ2-7 - TRBV6-1 15 TRBD2 CASSLTSGYSYEQYF TGTGCCAGCAGTTTGACTAGCGGTTACTCCTACGAGCAGTACTTC
TRBJ1-3 - TRBV19 14 - CASNLQSSGNTIYF TGTGCCAGTAACCTACAATCATCTGGAAACACCATATATTTT
TRBJ2-2 - TRBV5-1 14 TRBD2 CASSLVSGSWELFF TGCGCCAGCAGCTTGGTTAGCGGGAGTTGGGAGCTGTTTTTT
TRBJ1-1 - TRBV18 12 - CASSPQTGTAFF TGTGCCAGCTCACCACAAACAGGGACCGCTTTCTTT
TRBJ1-2 - TRBV6-1 13 - CASSAGEAWGYTF TGTGCCAGCTCAGCAGGGGAAGCGTGGGGCTACACCTTC
TRBJ2-3 - TRBV7-2 19 TRBD2 CASSLAYSSGRSSTDTQYF TGTGCCAGCAGCTTAGCTTACTCTAGCGGGAGGTCTTCCACAGATACGCAGTATTTT
TRBJ2-2 - TRBV5-1 14 - CASSLAQGIGELFF TGCGCCAGCAGCTTGGCCCAGGGAATCGGGGAGCTGTTTTTT
TRBJ1-5 - TRBV30 14 - CAWSRGVGNQPQHF TGTGCCTGGTCCAGGGGTGTAGGCAATCAGCCCCAGCATTTT
TRBJ2-5 - TRBV7-3 15 - CASSSTPGLQETQYF TGTGCCAGCAGCTCGACCCCAGGGCTTCAAGAGACCCAGTACTTC
TRBJ2-5 - TRBV27 13 - CASSLAYQETQYF TGTGCCAGCAGTCTAGCCTACCAAGAGACCCAGTACTTC
TRBJ2-3 - TRBV2 15 - CASNAEVASTDTQYF TGTGCCAGCAACGCCGAGGTGGCTAGCACAGATACGCAGTATTTT
TRBJ1-1 - TRBV6-6 14 - CASSKRHENTEAFF TGTGCCAGCAGTAAGCGACACGAGAACACTGAAGCTTTCTTT
TRBJ2-3 - TRBV6-6 15 - CASRSFYGSTDTQYF TGTGCCAGCAGGTCCTTTTACGGGAGCACAGATACGCAGTATTTT
TRBJ2-3 - TRBV10-2 14 TRBD2 CASTEAGGADTQYF TGCGCCAGCACCGAGGCGGGGGGAGCAGATACGCAGTATTTT
TRBJ1-2 - TRBV7-2 17 - CASNLLYRGAGPYGYTF TGTGCCAGCAACTTATTATACCGGGGGGCAGGGCCTTATGGCTACACCTTC
TRBJ1-2 once TRBV11-1 13 - CASSFAGHYGYTF TGTGCCAGCAGCTTCGCAGGGCACTATGGCTACACCTTC
TRBJ2-1 - TRBV29-1 15 TRBD2 CSVDNGRSSYNEQFF TGCAGCGTTGATAACGGGAGGAGCTCCTACAATGAGCAGTTCTTC
TRBJ1-1 - TRBV11-3 14 - CASSQTGTNTEAFF TGTGCCAGCAGCCAAACAGGGACGAACACTGAAGCTTTCTTT
TRBJ1-2 - TRBV9 16 - CASSVGGGATTYGYTF TGTGCCAGCAGCGTAGGGGGAGGGGCAACCACCTATGGCTACACCTTC
TRBJ2-1 - TRBV5-1 15 TRBD2 CASSLVAGIYNEQFF TGCGCCAGCAGCTTGGTAGCGGGAATTTACAATGAGCAGTTCTTC
TRBJ2-1 - TRBV20-1 11 - CSARVDIEQFF TGCAGTGCCAGGGTAGATATTGAACAGTTCTTC
TRBJ2-7 - TRBV20-1 11 - CSASRVREQYF TGCAGTGCCAGCCGTGTTAGGGAGCAGTACTTC
TRBJ2-5 - TRBV5-8 16 - CASSSGRRTSLETQYF TGTGCCAGCAGCTCGGGACGGCGAACTAGCTTAGAGACCCAGTACTTC
TRBJ1-3 few TRBV6-5 16 TRBD1 CASSYRQQGWGNTIYF TGTGCCAGCAGCTACCGCCAACAGGGGTGGGGAAACACCATATATTTT
TRBJ2-7 - TRBV6-5 13 TRBD2 CASRLGLAGEQYF TGTGCCAGCAGACTGGGACTAGCGGGCGAGCAGTACTTC
TRBJ2-2 - TRBV30 15 - CAWSVRQENTGELFF TGTGCCTGGAGTGTACGACAGGAGAACACCGGGGAGCTGTTTTTT
TRBJ2-1 once TRBV5-1 16 TRBD2 CASSSNGLAGKGEQFF TGCGCCAGCAGCTCCAACGGACTAGCGGGAAAGGGTGAGCAGTTCTTC
TRBJ2-7 few TRBV6-1 14 - CASGEEGLIYEQYF TGTGCCAGCGGTGAGGAGGGCTTAATTTACGAGCAGTACTTC
TRBJ2-2 - TRBV5-3 16 - CARSGHPRPYTGELFF TGTGCCAGAAGCGGTCACCCACGCCCGTATACCGGGGAGCTGTTTTTT
TRBJ2-7 once TRBV11-2 13 TRBD1 CASSLNRGHEQYF TGTGCCAGCAGCTTAAACAGGGGCCACGAGCAGTACTTC
TRBJ2-1 - TRBV19 15 - CASTLSGLGRNEQFF TGTGCCAGTACTCTCTCCGGGCTGGGACGAAATGAGCAGTTCTTC
TRBJ1-2 - TRBV4-1 17 - CASSLVPSGDPGYGYTF TGCGCCAGCAGCCTAGTGCCTTCAGGGGACCCCGGCTATGGCTACACCTTC